The 10 T cell receptor beta chains in this list originate from one sample, sequenced in a study of blood T cell repertoires in COVID-19. Clones were read by immunoSEQ multiplex PCR, and TCRdb kept only the in-frame ones, dropping some. In the table there are 60,000 to 80,000 clones, about 85% of which are singletons. The sequenced sample was peripheral blood. The origin of the receptors is a man between 50 and 59 years old with COVID-19, enrolled during active disease.

This clone was recorded many times. The chain uses TRBV27 and TRBJ1-5; 8 bases are shared with TRBD1. J gave up 9 bases and V 6 bases, and 10 bases lay outside the gene matches. CDR1 and CDR2 from the germline V gene are MNHEY and SMNVEV (reference sequence). This CDR3 region has 14 residues. CDR3: CASSPDRGVRPQHF. In DNA, the CDR3 is TGTGCCAGCAGCCCCGACAGGGGAGTAAGGCCCCAGCATTTT.

The chain has TRBV7-9 and TRBJ1-1; the D is unclear. CDR3 length: 14 amino acids. Germline CDR1 SEHNR, CDR2 FQNEAQ (reference sequence). V was shortened by 0 bases and J by 11 bases, with 16 bases between the two germline ends. The CDR3 DNA follows: TGTGCCAGCAGCTTAGCGTCCTACTACGACGGGGCTTTCTTT. Translated, it gives CASSLASYYDGAFF.

This sequence joins TRBV7-8 and TRBJ2-5, with TRBD1 as a possible D gene (5 bases). This CDR3 is 14 amino acids long. The V gene lost 4 bases and the J gene lost 2 bases, with 11 bases spanning the gap. The germline gives CDR1 SGHVS, CDR2 FQNEAQ. The CDR3 loop reads CASSYGAVQETQYF. CDR3 bases: TGTGCCAGCAGCTATGGGGCAGTACAAGAGACCCAGTACTTC. The whole variable domain, filled in from reference TRBV7-8 and TRBJ2-5, reads GAGVSQSPRYKVAKRGQDVALRCDPISGHVSLFWYQQALGQGPEFLTYFQNEAQLDKSGLPSDRFFAERPEGSVSTLKIQRTQQEDSAVYLCASSYGAVQETQYFGPGTRLLVL.

This clone was counted between two and nine times. The rearrangement joins TRBV11-3 to TRBJ2-1; tentative D call: TRBD2 (6 bases). Trimming pared 5 bases from V and 0 bases from J, leaving 17 bases between. CDR1 and CDR2 from the germline V gene are SGHNT and YENEEA. There are 17 residues in the CDR3. CDR3 sequence (DNA): TGTGCCAGCAGCCCTCTTGATGGAGGGAGCTCCTACAATGAGCAGTTCTTC. Translated: CASSPLDGGSSYNEQFF.

This clone was detected only a few times. This chain uses TRBV4-2 with TRBJ1-1; TRBD1 matches 9 bases. V lost 1 base, J lost 5 bases, and 8 bases stayed unmatched. Germline V CDR1 and CDR2: LGHNA, YNFKEQ. The CDR3 is 16 amino acids. CDR3: CASSQAGGTGSTEAFF. CDR3 in DNA: TGTGCCAGCAGCCAAGCTGGAGGGACAGGGTCTACTGAAGCTTTCTTT.

The V gene is TRBV4-2, the J gene TRBJ2-1, with 8 bases matching TRBD1. The CDR3 is 17 amino acids. Germline CDR1 is LGHNA and CDR2 is YNFKEQ. With 8 bases clipped from V and 0 bases from J, the junction kept 12 bases outside the gene matches. CDR3 nucleotides: TGTGCCAGCGACCGAGGACAGGGTTTTCCCTCCTACAATGAGCAGTTCTTC. Amino acid sequence: CASDRGQGFPSYNEQFF.

V usage is TRBV5-5 and J usage is TRBJ2-1, with a possible D match to TRBD2 (5 bases). Trimming left V 1 base short and J 5 bases short, with 7 bases between. This CDR3 region has 13 residues. CDR1 and CDR2 from the germline V gene are SGHKS and YYEKEE (reference sequence). CDR3 DNA sequence: TGTGCCAGCAGCTTGTCCGGGAACAATGAGCAGTTCTTC. Protein product: CASSLSGNNEQFF. Full variable domain (remainder filled in from reference TRBV5-5 and TRBJ2-1): DAGVTQSPTHLIKTRGQQVTLRCSPISGHKSVSWYQQVLGQGPQFIFQYYEKEERGRGNFPDRFSARQFPNYSSELNVNALLLGDSALYLCASSLSGNNEQFFGPGTRLTVL.

The CDR3, as DNA: TGTGCCAGCAGTTCCCCCGGGAGGGAGACAGATACGCAGTATTTT. It codes for CASSSPGRETDTQYF. The genes are TRBV28 and TRBJ2-3, with TRBD2 identical over 8 bases. Germline V gene sequence: CDR1 MDHEN, CDR2 SYDVKM. The CDR3 length is 15 residues. Germline trimming cut 4 bases from V and 3 bases from J; bases unmatched to any gene: 6.

The chain joins TRBV6-6 to TRBJ2-1; 10 positions agree with TRBD2. The junction had 8 bases not matched to a gene; V was cut back by 6 bases and J by 6 bases. Germline CDR1 is MNHNY and CDR2 is SVGAGI (reference sequence). This CDR3 has 15 residues. The CDR3 spells CASSPLAGATNEQFF. The CDR3 bases are TGTGCCAGCAGCCCCCTAGCGGGAGCAACCAATGAGCAGTTCTTC.

Note on this clone: One junction end does not reproduce the germline sequence, and a read error may be involved. CDR3 coding DNA: TGTGCCAGCAGCCTGGGTGGGGCTATTCGGGTCGAACTCCCTTTT. As protein: CASSLGGAIRVELPF. The V and J genes are TRBV5-4 and TRBJ1-1; a possible D gene is TRBD1 (5 bases). Per germline, CDR1 SGHNT and CDR2 YYREEE (reference sequence). The CDR3 is 15 residues long.